This T cell receptor (beta chain) is drawn from a study of T-cell reconstitution after alpha-beta-depleted transplantation in children. The CDR3 is 13 residues long. V trimming: 10 bases; J trimming: 2 bases; junction bases outside the gene matches: 4. Germline V gene lookup returns CDR1 ENHRY and CDR2 SYGVKD. A library of TCRbeta sequences, prepared with unique molecular identifiers, was generated. TCRdb processed the PCR reads anew with MiXCR; each CDR3 protein has one entry. The table has some 600,000 distinct CDR3 sequences, 15% to 20% seen once. Sequencing used PBMCs from the stem cell graft donor, obtained from the stem cell graft. The sequence came from a human donor who donated a stem cell graft to a child with acute myeloid leukemia. V and J are TRBV10-3 and TRBJ1-1; 10 nucleotides align to TRBD1. Here the CDR3 DNA reads TGTGCCACGGGGACAGGGGCAAACACTGAAGCTTTCTTT. This sequence encodes CATGTGANTEAFF.